Shown below are 21 T cell receptor beta chains from a single sample sequenced in a study of T-cell memory formation after mild COVID-19. TCRdb reanalysed the 5' RACE reads using MiXCR and keeps one entry per CDR3 protein. The table has around 200,000 distinct CDR3 sequences, 27% seen once. Sequencing was performed on PBMCs or a T cell subset sorted from them (not recorded which). The receptors here all came from an adult woman who had mild COVID-19 (a few samples of this study predate the infection). Cell type and time point are not known.

The genes are TRBV6-1 and TRBJ2-5; 14 positions match TRBD2. Germline CDR1 MNHNS, CDR2 SASEGT. This CDR3 is built from 16 residues. The V gene end was trimmed by 3 bases and the J gene end by 5 bases; junction bases not matched to a gene: 5. This CDR3 reads CASSDRTSGGRETQYF. The CDR3 DNA reads as TGTGCCAGCAGTGACAGGACTAGCGGGGGGAGGGAGACCCAGTACTTC.

This clonotype was observed once. The J gene is TRBJ2-5, the V gene TRBV6-4; the D is unclear. Germline CDR1 reads MRHNA; CDR2 reads SNTAGT. V lost 2 bases to trimming and J lost 5 bases, with 9 bases between them. The CDR3 has 13 residues. This CDR3 reads CASSDRRPETQYF. The DNA of the CDR3 is TGTGCCAGCAGTGACAGACGGCCCGAGACCCAGTACTTC.

The table lists this clonotype with a few counts. The gene calls are TRBV11-2 and TRBJ1-6; D might be TRBD1 (5 bases). Per the germline V gene, CDR1 is SGHAT and CDR2 is FQNNGV. The CDR3 has 15 residues. The V end was cut by 2 bases, the J end by 8 bases, with 13 bases between. CDR3 sequence: CASSLNTGSYSPLHF. The CDR3 coding sequence is TGTGCCAGCAGCTTAAACACAGGTTCCTATTCACCCCTCCACTTT.

The chain carries TRBV7-9 and TRBJ1-5; D call uncertain. Germline CDR1 and CDR2: SEHNR and FQNEAQ (reference sequence). The CDR3 covers 12 residues. Between the trimmed V and J ends, which lost 4 bases and 5 bases, there was a span of 6 bases. CDR3 in amino acids: CASSWADQPQHF. In DNA, the CDR3 is TGTGCCAGCAGCTGGGCGGATCAGCCCCAGCATTTT.

V gene TRBV27 combines with J gene TRBJ2-5; no clear D gene. V was cut by 8 bases and J by 1 base, with 14 bases left in between. Per the germline V gene, CDR1 is MNHEY and CDR2 is SMNVEV (reference sequence). The CDR3 loop spans 14 amino acids. The CDR3 DNA is TGTGCCAGCGGTTCGACACCCTTCCAAGAGACCCAGTACTTC. This codes for CASGSTPFQETQYF.

V usage is TRBV10-3 and J usage is TRBJ1-2, with D perhaps TRBD1 (6 bases). Per the germline V gene, CDR1 is ENHRY and CDR2 is SYGVKD. V was cut by 5 bases and J by 5 bases, with 6 bases left in between. CDR3 length equals 11 residues. Here the CDR3 DNA reads TGTGCCATCAGTCAGGGGTATGGCTACACCTTC. Its protein product is CAISQGYGYTF.

In its sample, this clonotype was seen a few times. This chain uses TRBV29-1 with TRBJ1-2; no reliable D call. The V end lost 6 bases, the J end lost 4 bases, and 15 bases lay between the germline ends. The CDR3 sequence is 13 residues long. The germline V gene has CDR1 SQVTM and CDR2 ANQGSEA. CDR3: CSVALQNSYGYTF. Written as DNA, the CDR3 is TGCAGCGTAGCCCTTCAGAATTCCTATGGCTACACCTTC.

The chain joins TRBV24-1 to TRBJ2-1; 8 nucleotides align to TRBD1. Unmatched junction bases numbered 8, after V lost 4 bases and J lost 10 bases. This CDR3 has 14 residues. From germline, CDR1 is KGHDR and CDR2 SFDVKD. CDR3 nucleotide sequence: TGTGCCACCAGTGACCGGACAGGGATCGAGGAGCAGTTCTTC. It encodes CATSDRTGIEEQFF.

This clonotype was seen repeatedly, ten times or more. The V gene is TRBV15, the J gene TRBJ2-6; D is ambiguous. The CDR3 runs to 16 residues. The ends were cut back, 3 bases at V and 0 bases at J, with 9 bases in the middle. CDR1 and CDR2 from the germline V gene are LNHNV and YYDKDF (reference sequence). The CDR3 coding sequence is TGTGCCACCAGCAGGCAGTCTACCTCTGGGGCCAACGTCCTGACTTTC. Residues: CATSRQSTSGANVLTF.

The chain recombines TRBV5-4 with TRBJ2-7; 9 bases fit TRBD2. After removal of 0 bases from V and 1 base from J, the junction contained 2 bases not matched to a gene. The CDR3 length is 15 residues. Germline V gene sequence: CDR1 SGHNT, CDR2 YYREEE (reference sequence). CDR3 sequence reads: CASSLEAGGSYEQYF. Written as DNA, the CDR3 is TGTGCCAGCAGCTTGGAGGCGGGAGGGTCCTACGAGCAGTACTTC.

J is TRBJ1-1 and V is TRBV5-1; D not resolved. Germline V lookup: CDR1 SGHRS, CDR2 YFSETQ. The ends were cut back, 2 bases at V and 11 bases at J, with 10 bases in the middle. The CDR3 spans 11 residues. CDR3 protein: CASSLGRWAFF. The CDR3 region has the DNA TGCGCCAGCAGCTTAGGACGATGGGCTTTCTTT.

This clonotype was counted only a few times. The chain is built from TRBV7-9 and TRBJ2-2; D is unclear. This CDR3 spans 14 amino acids. V dropped 3 bases and J dropped 6 bases, with 11 bases sitting between them. Germline CDR1 and CDR2: SEHNR and FQNEAQ (reference sequence). The CDR3 sequence is CASSFGGRAGELFF. CDR3 coding DNA: TGTGCCAGCAGCTTCGGCGGAAGGGCCGGGGAGCTGTTTTTT. The full variable domain, rest sourced from reference TRBV7-9 and TRBJ2-2, is DTGVSQNPRHKITKRGQNVTFRCDPISEHNRLYWYRQTLGQGPEFLTYFQNEAQLEKSRLLSDRFSAERPKGSFSTLEIQRTEQGDSAMYLCASSFGGRAGELFFGEGSRLTVL.

This clonotype was detected a few times. J is TRBJ2-1 and V is TRBV24-1, with TRBD2 matching over 11 bases. This CDR3 comprises 18 residues. Trimming removed 3 bases from V and 4 bases from J; junction bases left unmatched: 10. Germline V CDR1 and CDR2: KGHDR, SFDVKD. Written as DNA, the CDR3 is TGTGCCACCAGTGATGGAACCGGGACTAGCGGATATTACAATGAGCAGTTCTTC. Encoded protein: CATSDGTGTSGYYNEQFF.

This clonotype was found a few times. The V and J genes are TRBV7-9 and TRBJ2-7, with D perhaps TRBD2 (6 bases). Germline values: CDR1 SEHNR, CDR2 FQNEAQ (reference sequence). The CDR3 consists of 15 residues. The ends were cut back, 5 bases at V and 7 bases at J, with 21 bases in the middle. CDR3 sequence: CASSPVGGYRMEQYF. The CDR3 nucleotides read TGTGCCAGCAGCCCCGTCGGGGGATATAGGATGGAGCAGTACTTC.

At least ten counts were recorded for this clonotype. The chain has TRBV29-1 and TRBJ2-1; 9 nucleotides line up with TRBD1. Germline values: CDR1 SQVTM, CDR2 ANQGSEA. The CDR3 spans 17 residues. Trimming removed 8 bases from V and 0 bases from J; junction bases left unmatched: 14. The CDR3 DNA follows: TGCAGCCTTGGGGTACAGGGGGCAGGGAGCTCCTACAATGAGCAGTTCTTC. Translated, it gives CSLGVQGAGSSYNEQFF.

The chain is built from TRBV20-1 and TRBJ2-7; tentatively, D is TRBD2 (5 bases). The CDR3 spans 12 residues. V was trimmed by 5 bases and J by 3 bases, leaving 11 bases between them. Germline CDR1 DFQATT, CDR2 SNEGSKA (reference sequence). The CDR3 DNA reads TGCAGTGCTCCGTATGGGAGCTACGAGCAGTACTTC. Translating it yields CSAPYGSYEQYF.

The chain has TRBV9 and TRBJ2-3, with TRBD2 matching 14 bases. The J segment lost 5 bases and the V segment lost 3 bases, leaving 8 bases of the junction unmatched. The CDR3 totals 17 residues. CDR1 is SGDLS and CDR2 is YYNGEE in the germline V gene. This CDR3 reads CASSGLGLAGEIDTQYF. The CDR3 region has the DNA TGTGCCAGCAGCGGATTGGGACTAGCGGGAGAGATAGATACGCAGTATTTT. Looking up the rest from reference TRBV9 and TRBJ2-3 gives the full variable domain: DSGVTQTPKHLITATGQRVTLRCSPRSGDLSVYWYQQSLDQGLQFLIQYYNGEERAKGNILERFSAQQFPDLHSELNLSSLELGDSALYFCASSGLGLAGEIDTQYFGPGTRLTVL.

The chain recombines TRBV5-5 with TRBJ2-1; D gene ambiguous. CDR1 SGHKS and CDR2 YYEKEE come from the germline V gene (reference sequence). V gave up 2 bases and J gave up 8 bases, with 11 bases separating them. The CDR3 length is 13 residues. CDR3 in amino acids: CASSLRADYEQFF. The CDR3 DNA follows: TGTGCCAGCAGCTTACGGGCCGACTATGAGCAGTTCTTC.

This chain links TRBV7-9 with TRBJ2-7; D possibly matches TRBD1 or TRBD2 (7 bases each). This CDR3 contains 16 residues. The germline CDR1 and CDR2 sequences are SEHNR and FQNEAQ (reference sequence). Deletions cut 5 bases from V and 3 bases from J, with 20 bases between. CDR3 sequence (DNA): TGTGCCAGCAGCCCGCCAGAGGGAGGGGGCCTCTACGAGCAGTACTTC. Amino acids: CASSPPEGGGLYEQYF.

V is TRBV12-3 or TRBV12-4 and J is TRBJ2-2, with no clear D. V was shortened by 7 bases and J by 0 bases, with 15 bases between the two germline ends. This CDR3 region has 16 residues. This CDR3 is CASTIRRRANTGELFF. CDR3 bases: TGTGCCAGCACGATCCGTCGCCGCGCGAACACCGGGGAGCTGTTTTTT.

This clonotype was recorded once. The chain joins TRBV29-1 to TRBJ1-1; D is perhaps TRBD1 (6 bases). The CDR3 loop spans 12 amino acids. Per the germline V gene, CDR1 is SQVTM and CDR2 is ANQGSEA. Trimming shortened V by 5 bases and J by 4 bases, and 11 bases separated the two germline ends. The CDR3 here is CSVWRGSTEAFF. The CDR3 bases are TGCAGCGTTTGGAGGGGGAGCACTGAAGCTTTCTTT.